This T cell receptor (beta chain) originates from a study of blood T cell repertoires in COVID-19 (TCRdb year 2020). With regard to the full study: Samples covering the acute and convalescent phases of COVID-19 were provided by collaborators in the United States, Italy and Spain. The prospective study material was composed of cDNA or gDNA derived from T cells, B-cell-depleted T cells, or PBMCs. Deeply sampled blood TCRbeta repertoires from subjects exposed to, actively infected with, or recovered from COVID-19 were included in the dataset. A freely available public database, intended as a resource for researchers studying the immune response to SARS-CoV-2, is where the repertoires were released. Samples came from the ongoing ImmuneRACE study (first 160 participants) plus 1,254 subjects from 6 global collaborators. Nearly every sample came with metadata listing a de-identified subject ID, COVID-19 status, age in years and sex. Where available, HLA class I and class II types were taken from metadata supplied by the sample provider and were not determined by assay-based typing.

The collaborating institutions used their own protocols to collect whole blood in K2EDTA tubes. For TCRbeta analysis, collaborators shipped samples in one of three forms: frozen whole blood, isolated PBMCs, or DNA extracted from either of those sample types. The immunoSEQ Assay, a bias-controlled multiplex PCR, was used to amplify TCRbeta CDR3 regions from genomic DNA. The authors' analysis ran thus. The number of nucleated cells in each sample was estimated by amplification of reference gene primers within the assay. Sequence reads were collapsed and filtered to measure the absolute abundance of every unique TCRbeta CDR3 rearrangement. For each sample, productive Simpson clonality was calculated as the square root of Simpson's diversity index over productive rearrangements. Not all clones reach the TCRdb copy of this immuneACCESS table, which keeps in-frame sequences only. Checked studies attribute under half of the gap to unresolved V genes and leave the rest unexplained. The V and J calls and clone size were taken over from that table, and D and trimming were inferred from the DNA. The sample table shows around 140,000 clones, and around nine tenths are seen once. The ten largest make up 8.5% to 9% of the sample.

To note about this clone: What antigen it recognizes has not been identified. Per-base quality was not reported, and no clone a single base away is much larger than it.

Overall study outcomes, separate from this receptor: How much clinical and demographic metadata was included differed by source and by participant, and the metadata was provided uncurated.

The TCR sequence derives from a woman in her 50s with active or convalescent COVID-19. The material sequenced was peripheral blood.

CDR3 loop: CAISLDRGNYGYTF. The nucleotide sequence reads as follows: TGTGCCATCAGCCTGGACAGGGGGAACTATGGCTACACCTTC. In this chain, TRBV10-3 is recombined with TRBJ1-2, and 10 bases in between align with TRBD1. Its CDR3 holds 14 amino acids, cysteine through phenylalanine. Kept here is only the CDR3 DNA, which spans 42 bases and is read in frame from base 1. From a lookup of the germline V gene, CDR1 and CDR2 are ENHRY and SYGVKD. At the junction V is shortened by 6 bases and J by 2 bases; bases outside the gene matches: 3.